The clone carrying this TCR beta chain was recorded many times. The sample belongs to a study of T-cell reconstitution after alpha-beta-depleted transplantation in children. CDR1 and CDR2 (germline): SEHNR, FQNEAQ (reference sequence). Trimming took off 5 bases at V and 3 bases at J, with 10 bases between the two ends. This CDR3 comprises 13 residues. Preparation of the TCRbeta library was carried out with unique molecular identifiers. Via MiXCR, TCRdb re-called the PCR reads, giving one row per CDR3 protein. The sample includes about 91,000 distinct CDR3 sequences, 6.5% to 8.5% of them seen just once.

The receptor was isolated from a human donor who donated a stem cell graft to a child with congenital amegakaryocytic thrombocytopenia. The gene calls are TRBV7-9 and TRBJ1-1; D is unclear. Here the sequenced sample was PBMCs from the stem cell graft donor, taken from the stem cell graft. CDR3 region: CASSARPDTEAFF. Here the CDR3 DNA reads TGTGCCAGCAGCGCCCGGCCCGACACTGAAGCTTTCTTT.